A selection of T cell receptor beta chains follows, all from one sample in a study of Ad26.COV2.S vaccination and SARS-CoV-2 variants. Profiling relied on immunoSEQ multiplex PCR, and the TCRdb table lists in-frame clones only, not all of them. The top ten clones hold about 2.5% of a sample with roughly 500,000 clones, 85% to 90% of them seen once. The sample here was peripheral blood, taken in a trial of Ad26.COV2.S vaccine versus placebo. All receptors derive from a person between 18 and 60 years old who received the Ad26.COV2.S COVID-19 vaccine or a placebo. The CDR3 runs from the conserved cysteine through the conserved F or W. The D gene is left open where the match is weak. Clone size, where shown, is once, few, many, or a class for clones that have expanded.

abundance: few; len: 16; d_gene: -; v_gene: TRBV27; j_gene: TRBJ1-1; CDR3aa: CASSPPKGRLDTEAFF; CDR3nt: TGTGCCAGCAGTCCTCCGAAGGGGAGATTGGACACTGAAGCTTTCTTT
abundance: -; len: 16; d_gene: TRBD2; v_gene: TRBV4-2; j_gene: TRBJ2-3; CDR3aa: CASSRGTSGSADTQYF; CDR3nt: TGTGCCAGCAGCCGAGGGACTAGCGGGAGTGCAGATACGCAGTATTTT
abundance: -; len: 15; d_gene: -; v_gene: TRBV24-1; j_gene: TRBJ2-2; CDR3aa: CATSSRTANTGELFF; CDR3nt: TGTGCCACCAGTTCTCGGACGGCGAACACCGGGGAGCTGTTTTTT
abundance: -; len: 14; d_gene: -; v_gene: TRBV27; j_gene: TRBJ1-5; CDR3aa: CASSKGWSNQPQHF; CDR3nt: TGTGCCAGCAGCAAGGGGTGGAGCAATCAGCCCCAGCATTTT
abundance: -; len: 18; d_gene: -; v_gene: TRBV11-3; j_gene: TRBJ1-1; CDR3aa: CASSLVGLGQGREGEAFF; CDR3nt: TGTGCCAGCAGCTTAGTGGGTCTGGGGCAGGGCCGCGAGGGTGAAGCTTTCTTT
abundance: -; len: 13; d_gene: -; v_gene: TRBV5-1; j_gene: TRBJ1-6; CDR3aa: CASARTANSPLHF; CDR3nt: TGCGCCAGCGCCCGGACAGCAAATTCACCCCTCCACTTT
abundance: -; len: 17; d_gene: TRBD1; v_gene: TRBV5-1; j_gene: TRBJ2-2; CDR3aa: CASSFESGTGLTGELFF; CDR3nt: TGCGCCAGCAGCTTCGAATCAGGGACAGGGCTCACCGGGGAGCTGTTTTTT
abundance: -; len: 15; d_gene: TRBD2; v_gene: TRBV7-3; j_gene: TRBJ2-3; CDR3aa: CASSPGLAGADTQYF; CDR3nt: TGTGCCAGCAGCCCGGGACTAGCGGGAGCAGATACGCAGTATTTT
abundance: -; len: 17; d_gene: -; v_gene: TRBV21-1; j_gene: TRBJ2-1; CDR3aa: CASSKEGVREATDEQFF; CDR3nt: TGTGCCAGCAGCAAAGAGGGGGTACGGGAGGCCACTGATGAGCAGTTCTTC
abundance: -; len: 16; d_gene: -; v_gene: TRBV7-2; j_gene: TRBJ1-4; CDR3aa: CASSLAPAATNEKLFF; CDR3nt: TGTGCCAGCAGCTTAGCCCCAGCCGCAACTAATGAAAAACTGTTTTTT
abundance: -; len: 13; d_gene: -; v_gene: TRBV5-4; j_gene: TRBJ2-2; CDR3aa: CASSSDRTGELFF; CDR3nt: TGTGCCAGCAGCTCGGACAGAACCGGGGAGCTGTTTTTT
abundance: -; len: 14; d_gene: -; v_gene: TRBV5-1; j_gene: TRBJ1-4; CDR3aa: CASSLGGLEEKLFF; CDR3nt: TGCGCCAGCAGCCTGGGGGGGTTGGAAGAAAAACTGTTTTTT
abundance: -; len: 15; d_gene: TRBD2; v_gene: TRBV24-1; j_gene: TRBJ2-3; CDR3aa: CATSDTAGGADTQYF; CDR3nt: TGTGCCACCAGTGATACAGCGGGAGGTGCGGATACGCAGTATTTT
abundance: -; len: 13; d_gene: -; v_gene: TRBV5-1; j_gene: TRBJ1-1; CDR3aa: CASSFDENTEAFF; CDR3nt: TGCGCCAGCAGCTTTGACGAGAACACTGAAGCTTTCTTT
abundance: -; len: 16; d_gene: -; v_gene: TRBV2; j_gene: TRBJ2-5; CDR3aa: CASSVGASLLGETQYF; CDR3nt: TGTGCCAGCAGTGTGGGGGCGTCCCTGTTGGGGGAGACCCAGTACTTC